Sequencing of this TCR beta chain was carried out in a study of tumor-infiltrating lymphocytes in primary liver carcinoma. About the study: Primary liver carcinomas in the patients were surgically resected. The study enrolled male and female patients aged 30 to 69 years. Productive TCRbeta reads per sample were roughly 3.5 to 7.5 million, not differing by tissue.

V dropped 4 bases and J dropped 5 bases, with 21 bases sitting between them. The germline V gene encodes CDR1 SGHVS and CDR2 FQNEAQ. This CDR3 has 17 residues. Concerning this clonotype itself: Without the conserved terminal phenylalanine or tryptophan, this CDR3 likely stems from a read error.

The source of the blood RNA was unsorted whole blood, and germline DNA was extracted as well. Collected before surgery were roughly 4 milliliters of peripheral blood. A constant-region primer served to make TCR beta cDNA from 500 to 550 ng total RNA. Three nested multiplex PCR rounds, a slightly modified ARM-PCR method, built the TCR beta libraries. TRBV1-TRBV30 forward primers paired with a C-beta reverse primer drove the first two PCR rounds, ten to eleven cycles each. TCRdb called the multiplex PCR reads again in MiXCR, with one record for every CDR3 protein. The sample has fewer than 350,000 distinct CDR3 sequences, roughly 61% seen once.

The sequenced material came from peripheral blood. This clonotype was obtained from a man in his forties with primary liver carcinoma and hepatitis B virus infection. The gene calls are TRBV7-8 and TRBJ2-1; D might be TRBD2 (6 bases). CDR3 DNA: TGTGCCAGCAGCTCGTCAACTAGCCCAATTCTTAACAATGAGCAGTTCATC. Its protein product is CASSSSTSPILNNEQFI.